Reported below is one T cell receptor (beta chain). Sequenced by immunoSEQ multiplex PCR; TCRdb stores in-frame clones only, minus some. There are more than 2 million clones in the sample; roughly 93% occur only once, and around 1.7% lies in the top ten. The naive CD8 subset, CD45RO-negative cells positively selected for CCR7, excluded terminally differentiated effector memory CD45RA+ cells. These data belong to a study of shared clonotypes between healthy human individuals. Background on the study: Researchers assigned three CD4 naive, three CD4 memory, two CD8 naive and one CD8 memory plate to each donor.

The V and J ends lost 4 bases and 4 bases respectively, with 10 bases between them. This CDR3 contains 12 residues. Germline CDR1 and CDR2: SQVTM and ANQGSEA. The receptor's source is a man in his late teens or twenties in good health. Some clones in this sample may be carry-over from other donors' samples. Sequenced: naive CD8+ T cells from PBMCs. V usage is TRBV29-1 and J usage is TRBJ1-1; a weak D match, TRBD1 (5 bases). CDR3 nucleotides: TGCAGCGTTGCGGCAGGGACCACTGAAGCTTTCTTT. It specifies CSVAAGTTEAFF. The entire variable domain, with the rest obtained from reference TRBV29-1 and TRBJ1-1, is as follows: SAVISQKPSRDICQRGTSLTIQCQVDSQVTMMFWYRQQPGQSLTLIATANQGSEATYESGFVIDKFPISRPNLTFSTLTVSNMSPEDSSIYLCSVAAGTTEAFFGQGTRLTVV.